This paragraph covers one T cell receptor beta chain sequence. No antigen is known for it. No much larger clone exists at a distance of one base, and base qualities are not known. The sample is drawn from a study of somatic mutations in cytotoxic T cells in rheumatoid arthritis (dated by TCRdb to 2017 to 2019). For the wider study: A FACSAria II or Sony SH800 was used to flow-sort some V beta antibody-stained T-cell populations at nearly 100% purity, and TCRB sequencing was also done on sorted V beta1+ cells. TCRB deep sequencing was performed for more than 50 rheumatoid arthritis patients and 15 to 20 healthy controls. In newly diagnosed rheumatoid arthritis without treatment, the study examined if expanded CD8+ T-cell clones harbor somatic mutations, relying on TCRB deep sequencing to characterize clonality. The median ages of the patient and control groups were essentially identical.

Healthy controls were fewer than 25 blood donors whose buffy coats were used, with a median age of around 50 years (range 21-70) and about 55% female. Positive magnetic bead selection on an AutoMACS was used to isolate CD4+ and CD8+ cells, with flow cytometry used to check purity. Peripheral blood mononuclear cells were isolated by Ficoll-Paque PLUS density gradient separation. Nucleospin Tissue or Tissue XS kits were used to extract DNA from CD4-enriched, CD8-enriched or PBMC samples, and a Qubit 2.0 fluorometer was used for quantification. On the study overall, not on this receptor specifically: The finding that TRBV07 was slightly underrepresented in patients was left unadjusted for multiple comparisons. The expanded CD8+ clones had unknown antigen targets, and not appearing in virus-specific databases did not rule out that they were virus-specific. Several identical CD8+ TCRB sequences were found in both blood and synovial fluid, and in about an eighth of the 65 patients the largest CD8+ clone exceeded 20% of CD8+ cells. An increase of CD8+ clonality with age was seen in patients (Spearman r ~ 0.49) but not in healthy controls. There was no significant difference in CD8+ T-cell clonality between rheumatoid arthritis patients and age-matched healthy controls.

The CDR3 runs 16 amino acids, cysteine and phenylalanine included. The entry retains the CDR3 DNA only, 48 bases that are in frame from base 1. Based on the germline V gene, the CDR1 and CDR2 sequences are MNHNS and SASEGT. Trimming removed 4 bases from V and 1 base from J; the gene matches leave 8 bases unexplained. Sequencing of TCRB CDR3 was done on genomic DNA with the immunoSEQ assay. For the original study's pipeline: The analyses included only productive TCRB rearrangements. Defining a clone by its unique TCRB CDR3 sequence, the study calculated clonality as a productive clonality index derived from Shannon entropy. The template counts of each clone relative to the total templates per sample were used to calculate repertoire overlap between two samples. V-gene usage measured by flow cytometry correlated with TCRB sequencing V-gene usage, with a Spearman r of approximately 0.66. TCRdb re-hosts the immuneACCESS table, in-frame sequences only. Its copies lack some clones; in the studies checked, an unresolved V gene accounts for under half of them, and the cause for the rest is not known. The V and J calls and clone size come from that table; D and trimming were worked out from the DNA. The table for this sample lists 10,000 or so clones; about 81% of them were counted only once. Of the sample, approximately 19% is held by the ten largest clones.

This sequence originates from a woman aged 45-59 years in good health. The sequence links TRBV6-1 to TRBJ2-3; TRBD2 fits 7 bases in the junction. Sequencing was done on a sample of CD8+ T cells sorted from blood. The CDR3 region: CASSVTSEGGTDTQYF. In nucleotides, the sequence is TGTGCCAGCAGTGTAACTAGCGAGGGAGGCACAGATACGCAGTATTTT.